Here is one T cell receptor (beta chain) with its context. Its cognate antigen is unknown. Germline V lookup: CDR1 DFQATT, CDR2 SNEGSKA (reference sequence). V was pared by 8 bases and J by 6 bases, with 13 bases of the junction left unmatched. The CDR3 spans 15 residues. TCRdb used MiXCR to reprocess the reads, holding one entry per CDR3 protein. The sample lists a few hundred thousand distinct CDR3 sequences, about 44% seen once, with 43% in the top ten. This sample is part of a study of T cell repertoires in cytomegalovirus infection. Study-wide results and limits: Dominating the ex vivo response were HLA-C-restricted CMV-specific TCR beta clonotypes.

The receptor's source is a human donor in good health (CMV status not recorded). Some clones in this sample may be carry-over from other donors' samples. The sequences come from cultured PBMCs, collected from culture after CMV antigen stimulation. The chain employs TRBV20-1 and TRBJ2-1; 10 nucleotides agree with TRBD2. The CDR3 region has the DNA TGCAGTTATCTCCGGACTAGCGGTGTAGGCAATGAGCAGTTCTTC. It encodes CSYLRTSGVGNEQFF.